Given below is one T cell receptor (beta chain) in context. The target antigen is unknown. This record comes from a study of post-analysis software for immune sequencing data. The overall study: As for disease course, relapsing-remitting, secondary progressive and progressive-relapsing multiple sclerosis were all included.

Included in the TCR beta cDNA libraries were unique molecular identifiers. TCRdb recomputed calls from the PCR reads with MiXCR, one row per CDR3 protein. The sample includes over 700,000 distinct CDR3 sequences, about 32% of them seen just once. This CDR3 spans 15 amino acids. Germline assignment: CDR1 DFQATT and CDR2 SNEGSKA (reference sequence). Trimming took 0 bases from V and 6 from J; bases not matched to a gene: 4. General study findings and limits: Normalized Chao1 diversity was significantly lower in multiple sclerosis patients than in controls. Comparison of patients with controls showed five TRBV segments more frequent in patients, TRBV5-6, TRBV5-1 and TRBV20-1 among them. Strong co-clustering by F measure was seen for same-batch samples.

The rearrangement links TRBV20-1 to TRBJ1-5; 11 nucleotides match TRBD1. Sequencing was carried out using blood. The sequence came from a girl aged 5-17 years with multiple sclerosis. This chain's CDR3 is CSARDWTGGVQPQHF. CDR3 DNA sequence: TGCAGTGCTAGAGATTGGACAGGGGGCGTTCAGCCCCAGCATTTT.